This T cell receptor (beta chain) was recovered during a study of beta chain features in type 1 diabetes (dated by TCRdb to 2017 to 2018). Background for the entire study: Patients and healthy donors did not differ in mean age, gender distribution, total cell number or subset yield. The study compared TCRB repertoires of sorted circulating CD4+ T cell subsets between recently diagnosed type 1 diabetes patients and matched healthy donors. Naive and central memory subsets were obtained from all 28 donors, but regulatory and stem cell-like memory subsets were isolated from only 8 patients and 8 healthy donors. A total of around 100 million sorted cells were examined across all samples, and RNA yield correlated strongly with the number of cells per subset. Points the paper makes about the study in general: Naive, central memory and regulatory TCRB repertoires appeared more similar among patients than among healthy donors. Sequencing cDNA rather than genomic DNA could over-represent highly expressing activated cells, although activation and CD3 levels did not differ between groups. Only small numbers of individuals were included in the HLA sub-analyses, which left unresolved whether HLA type had any influence on TCRB rearrangement. PCR may preferentially amplify shorter templates, but because patient and control samples were amplified and corrected together, any resulting skew would affect both groups equally. Fewer insertions and more nucleotide deletions at VDJ recombination sites were observed in patients with type 1 diabetes, implying thymic rearrangement abnormalities. A moderate but significant shortening of TCRB CDR3 length was observed in type 1 diabetes patients in all four CD4+ subsets.

According to the germline V gene, CDR1 reads LGHNA and CDR2 reads YNFKEQ. V is pared back by 4 bases and J by 6 bases, with 8 bases lying between the germline termini. The CDR3, from cysteine to phenylalanine, totals 12 residues. The sequence is cut down to CDR3 DNA, 36 bases in frame from base 1. A single peripheral blood draw of 90 to 150 mL on average was collected from each donor into heparinised tubes. Using a panel that included CD45RO, CCR7, CD25, CD127, CD95 and CD27, naive, central memory, regulatory and stem cell-like memory CD4+ T cells were sorted on a BD FACSAria II. Every sorted population had a purity above 95%. Right away, PBMCs were isolated by Lymphoprep density gradient centrifugation and were stained directly, with no culture step. Samples were stained and sorted in pairs, with one healthy donor and one patient per experiment, so that batch effects were minimized. Of note for this clone: This receptor's antigen is unknown. No much larger clone exists at a distance of one base, and base qualities are not known.

All of the isolated RNA was reverse transcribed with the High Capacity cDNA Reverse Transcription Kit, so expressed TCRB transcripts were sequenced. Deep immunoSEQ sequencing was performed on naive, central memory and regulatory T cell samples, with an average of around 3.4 million total reads per sample. Sorted cells were lysed in RLT buffer and RNA was extracted with DNase-treated RNeasy Micro or Mini kits, depending on cell number. To prevent cross-contamination, each cell subset was processed individually, whereas patient and healthy donor samples were processed jointly. The immunoSEQ multiplex PCR was used to amplify TCRB sequences from cDNA, generating 87-bp fragments that spanned the CDR3 region. Amplicons were sequenced on the Illumina HiSeq platform. The study's processing was this. PCR bias was computationally corrected using synthetic template baselines, reads within Hamming distance 2 were collapsed, and singletons that could not be merged were discarded. Reads were aligned against IMGT to assign V, D and J genes, CDR3 length and insertions or deletions at six rearrangement sites. Within each subset, clonotype counts were normalized to the number of sorted cells before true diversity and Gini coefficients were calculated with the tcR R package. The overlap coefficient, calculated on TCRB nucleotide sequences, was used to quantify repertoire sharing. As a proxy for the pre-selection repertoire, out-of-frame TCRB sequences from naive cells were analyzed. Here the immuneACCESS table is served through TCRdb, limited to in-frame sequences with V and J called. Missing clones are a known gap in these copies; in checked studies unresolved V genes cover under half, and the rest lacks a known reason. V and J calls plus clone size are reproduced from that table; the DNA served to infer D and trimming. In this sample the table shows about 230,000 clones, 7.5% to 10% of which occur a single time. The ten largest clones take up less than 0.035% of the sample.

Here the chain combines TRBV4-2 and TRBJ2-3, and perhaps TRBD1 as D gene, on 5 matching bases. The TCR originated in a woman aged 18-29 years in good health. Sequencing was carried out using naive CD4+ T cells from blood. The sample's cell subset or site label, decoded: true naive CD4+ T cells. The bases are TGTGCCAGCAGCCTCCGACAGGATACGCAGTATTTT. The resulting protein is CASSLRQDTQYF.